This T cell receptor (beta chain) comes out of a study of blood T cells in healthy people across ages. Study-wide results and limits: The CMV status of each donor remained undetermined, and this could have confounded shifts in expanded clonotypes.

This clonotype was seen more than once but under ten times. Its antigen is currently unknown. A second PCR of 7 to 11 cycles used a sample-barcoded 5' primer and a J-beta primer mix. Each CDR3 protein gets one entry after TCRdb re-called the 5' RACE reads with MiXCR. This table has over a million distinct CDR3 sequences, less than 50% appearing once. Material for sequencing was blood. This TCR came from a woman in her fifties or sixties in good health.

CDR3 coding DNA: TGTGCCAGCAGAACGACAATTTGGGGATTGGATACGCAGTATTTT. As protein: CASRTTIWGLDTQYF. This chain links TRBV27 with TRBJ2-3; D gene ambiguous. The CDR3 contains 15 residues. The V end was cut by 6 bases, the J end by 6 bases, with 19 bases between. Germline CDR1 MNHEY, CDR2 SMNVEV (reference sequence).